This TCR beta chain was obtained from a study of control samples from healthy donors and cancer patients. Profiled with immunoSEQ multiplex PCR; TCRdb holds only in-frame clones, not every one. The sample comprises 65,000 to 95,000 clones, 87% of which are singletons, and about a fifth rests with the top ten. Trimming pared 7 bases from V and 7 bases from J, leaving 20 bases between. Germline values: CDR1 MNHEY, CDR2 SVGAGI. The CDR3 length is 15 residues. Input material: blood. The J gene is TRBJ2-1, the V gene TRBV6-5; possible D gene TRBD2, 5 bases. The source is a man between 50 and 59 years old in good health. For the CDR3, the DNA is TGTGCCAGCAACAAACTGGCATCGGGAAGAAATGAGCAGTTCTTC. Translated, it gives CASNKLASGRNEQFF.